The T cell receptor (beta chain) under discussion was sequenced for a study of cytomegalovirus exposure and HLA in healthy donors. Details on this clone: What it recognizes is unknown.

Vbeta (60) and Jbeta (13) primers were used in the PCR. The method was immunoSEQ multiplex PCR; TCRdb's version includes in-frame clones alone and lacks a portion of them. Of around 130,000 clones in the sample, 75% to 80% were seen once. Study conclusions and caveats: An Asian-associated ancestry cluster reportedly showed fewer N-insertions than the roughly 700-donor mean in a later analysis.

Germline V CDR1 and CDR2: SGHTA, FQGNSA. The trim removed 5 bases at V and 15 bases at J, leaving 13 bases unmatched. The CDR3 contains 13 residues. The sample consisted of PBMCs. The sequence was collected from a woman aged 60-75 years in good health and CMV-seronegative. V usage is TRBV7-2 and J usage is TRBJ2-3; 8 nucleotides align to TRBD2. The CDR3 nucleotides read TGTGCCAGCAGCGCGCAGTTTGGAAGCGGGAGATATTTT. This gives the protein CASSAQFGSGRYF.